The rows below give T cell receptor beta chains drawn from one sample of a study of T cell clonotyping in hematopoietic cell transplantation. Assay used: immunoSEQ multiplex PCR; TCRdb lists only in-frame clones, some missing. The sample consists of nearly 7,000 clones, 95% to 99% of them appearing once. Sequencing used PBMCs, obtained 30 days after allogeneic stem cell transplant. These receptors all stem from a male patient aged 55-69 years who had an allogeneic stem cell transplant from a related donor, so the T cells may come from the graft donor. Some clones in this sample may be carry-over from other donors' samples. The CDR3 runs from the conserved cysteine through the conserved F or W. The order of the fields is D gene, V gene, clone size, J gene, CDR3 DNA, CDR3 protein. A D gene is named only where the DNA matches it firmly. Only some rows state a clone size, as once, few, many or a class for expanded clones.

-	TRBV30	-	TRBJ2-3	TGTGCCTGGGGGAGTAGCACAGATACGCAGTATTTT	CAWGSSTDTQYF
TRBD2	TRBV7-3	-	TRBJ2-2	TGTGCCAGCAGCTTATTGACTAGCGGGGGTGGCGGGGAGCTGTTTTTT	CASSLLTSGGGGELFF
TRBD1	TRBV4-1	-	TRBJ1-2	TGCGCCAGCAGCCAGGGACAGGGGAAGAACTATGGCTACACCTTC	CASSQGQGKNYGYTF
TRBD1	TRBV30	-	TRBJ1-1	TGTGCCTGGAGTAGGGACAGAAACACTGAAGCTTTCTTT	CAWSRDRNTEAFF
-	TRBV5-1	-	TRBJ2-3	TGCGCCAGCAGCTTGGACAGGCCACGAGATACGCAGTATTTT	CASSLDRPRDTQYF
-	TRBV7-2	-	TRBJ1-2	TGTGCCAGCAGCTTAGATCTGCGGACAGACTATGAGGGCTACACCTTC	CASSLDLRTDYEGYTF
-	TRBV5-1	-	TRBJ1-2	TGCGCCAGCAGATCCGGAGGGGGAGTAGGCTATGGCTACACCTTC	CASRSGGGVGYGYTF
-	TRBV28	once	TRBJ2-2	TGTGCCAGCCCCGGCCTGGAGGGGGGCGGGGAGCTGTTTTTT	CASPGLEGGGELFF
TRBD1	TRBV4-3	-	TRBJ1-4	TGCGCCAGCAGCCTTCTGGCCGGACAGGCCCGTGAAAAACTGTTTTTT	CASSLLAGQAREKLFF
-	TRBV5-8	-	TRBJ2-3	TGTGCCAGCAGCTTGTCTCGGGGCGTTCGGGATACGCAGTATTTT	CASSLSRGVRDTQYF
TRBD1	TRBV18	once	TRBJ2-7	TGTGCCAGCTCAACACGACAGGGCACCTACGAGCAGTACTTC	CASSTRQGTYEQYF
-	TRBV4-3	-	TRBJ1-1	TGCGCCAGCAGCCAAGCGGCAGGGGAAGTTGAAGCTTTCTTT	CASSQAAGEVEAFF
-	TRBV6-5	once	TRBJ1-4	TGTGCCAGCAGTCCAGCTGCGGTAGAGGAAAAACTGTTTTTT	CASSPAAVEEKLFF
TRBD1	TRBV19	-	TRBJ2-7	TGTGCCAGTAGTAGGAGACAGGGCGGCGAGCAGTACTTC	CASSRRQGGEQYF
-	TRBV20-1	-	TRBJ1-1	TGCAGTGCTAGCGGCGACACTGAAGCTTTCTTT	CSASGDTEAFF
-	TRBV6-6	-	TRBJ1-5	TGTGCCAGCAGTTACTCGACGGGGGCGCGGAGTCAGCCCCAGCATTTT	CASSYSTGARSQPQHF
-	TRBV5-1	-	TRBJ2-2	TGCGCCAGCAGCTTGGGAGGGAGTAACACCGGGGAGCTGTTTTTT	CASSLGGSNTGELFF
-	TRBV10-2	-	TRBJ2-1	TGCGCCAGCAGTGAGTCGGAGAGGGGAGGTGAGCAGTTCTTC	CASSESERGGEQFF
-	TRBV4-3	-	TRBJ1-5	TGCGCCAGCAGCCAAGGAGTTAGCCAGCCCCAGCATTTT	CASSQGVSQPQHF
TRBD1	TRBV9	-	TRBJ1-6	TGTGCCAGCAGCGTAGCTCATCGACAGGGGGCCGGTAATTCACCCCTCCACTTT	CASSVAHRQGAGNSPLHF
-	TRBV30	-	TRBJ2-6	TGTGCCTGGAGTGCAGGAACCGGGGCCAACGTCCTGACTTTC	CAWSAGTGANVLTF
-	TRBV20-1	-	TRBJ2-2	TGCAGTGCTGGGAACACCGGGGAGCTGTTTTTT	CSAGNTGELFF
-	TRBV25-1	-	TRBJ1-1	TGTGCCAGCAGTGTAACCGCCTGGGGAGATACTGAAGCTTTCTTT	CASSVTAWGDTEAFF
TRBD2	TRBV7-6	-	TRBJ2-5	TGTGCCAGCAGCTTGGCGGGGGGCCAAGAGACCCAGTACTTC	CASSLAGGQETQYF
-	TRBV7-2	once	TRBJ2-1	TGTGCCAGCAGCTTAGTTGGCAGGGCTAACAATGAGCAGTTCTTC	CASSLVGRANNEQFF
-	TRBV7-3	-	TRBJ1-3	TGTGCCAGCAGCTTAACTGAACAGGGAACCCCGATGTATTTT	CASSLTEQGTPMYF
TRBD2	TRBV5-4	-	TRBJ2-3	TGTGCCAGCAGGGACCGGGGTAGCGGGGATGGAAATACGCAGTATTTT	CASRDRGSGDGNTQYF
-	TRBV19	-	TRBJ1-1	TGTGCCAGTGGAGACGGTGAAGCTTTCTTT	CASGDGEAFF
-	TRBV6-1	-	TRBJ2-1	TGTGCCAGCCAGCGGCTCAGCTCCTACAATGAGCAGTTCTTC	CASQRLSSYNEQFF
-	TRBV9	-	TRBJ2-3	TGTGCCAGCAGCGAGGGAAGGAACACAGATACGCAGTATTTT	CASSEGRNTDTQYF
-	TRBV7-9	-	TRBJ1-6	TGTGCCAGCAGCTTAGACGGGGGGGGCAATTCACCCCTCCACTTT	CASSLDGGGNSPLHF
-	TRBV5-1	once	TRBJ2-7	TGCGCCAGCAGCTTGGCCGGGACGGACCCCTACGAGCAGTACTTC	CASSLAGTDPYEQYF
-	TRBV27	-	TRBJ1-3	TGTGCCAGCAGAGTTACTAACTCTGGAAACACCATATATTTT	CASRVTNSGNTIYF
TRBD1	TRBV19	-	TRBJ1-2	TGTGCCAGTAGTCTTTACCGCCGGGACAGTGACTATGGCTACACCTTC	CASSLYRRDSDYGYTF
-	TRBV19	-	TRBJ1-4	TGTGCCACCGGCATCTCGAGGGAAAAACTGTTTTTT	CATGISREKLFF